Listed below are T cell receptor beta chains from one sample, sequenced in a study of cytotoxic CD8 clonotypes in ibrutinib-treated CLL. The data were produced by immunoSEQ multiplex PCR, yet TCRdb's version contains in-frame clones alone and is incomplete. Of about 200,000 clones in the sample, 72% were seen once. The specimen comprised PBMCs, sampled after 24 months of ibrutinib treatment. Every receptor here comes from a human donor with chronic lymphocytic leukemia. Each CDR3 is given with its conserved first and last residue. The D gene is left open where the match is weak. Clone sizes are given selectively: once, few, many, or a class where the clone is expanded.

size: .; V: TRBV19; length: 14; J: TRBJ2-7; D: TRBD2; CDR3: CASSRSGSFSEQYF; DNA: TGTGCCAGTAGTCGTAGCGGGAGCTTTTCCGAGCAGTACTTC
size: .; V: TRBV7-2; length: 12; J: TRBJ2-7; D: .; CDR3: CASSSAGLFQYF; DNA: TGTGCCAGCAGCTCCGCTGGACTATTTCAGTACTTC
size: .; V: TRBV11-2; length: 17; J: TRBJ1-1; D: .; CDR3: CARIQGTTLHMNTEAFF; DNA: TGTGCCAGGATTCAAGGGACTACACTCCATATGAACACTGAAGCTTTCTTT
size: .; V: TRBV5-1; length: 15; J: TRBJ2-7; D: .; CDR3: CASSTGSSGGYEQYF; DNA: TGCGCCAGCAGTACGGGAAGTTCCGGAGGCTACGAGCAGTACTTC
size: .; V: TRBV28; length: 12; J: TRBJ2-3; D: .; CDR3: CASRVVSDTQYF; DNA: TGTGCCAGTCGGGTCGTTTCAGATACGCAGTATTTT
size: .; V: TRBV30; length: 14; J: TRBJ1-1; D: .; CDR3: CAWGRRQMNTEAFF; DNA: TGTGCCTGGGGTAGGAGACAAATGAACACTGAAGCTTTCTTT
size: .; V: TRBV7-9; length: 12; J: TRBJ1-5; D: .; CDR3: CASSLINQPQHF; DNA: TGTGCCAGCAGCTTAATCAATCAGCCCCAGCATTTT
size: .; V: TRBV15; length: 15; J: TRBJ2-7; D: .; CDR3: CATSRDRAGSSEQYF; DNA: TGTGCCACCAGCAGAGACAGGGCGGGTTCCTCCGAGCAGTACTTC
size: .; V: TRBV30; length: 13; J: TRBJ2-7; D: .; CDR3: CAWSTGVFYEQYF; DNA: TGTGCCTGGAGCACGGGGGTCTTCTACGAGCAGTACTTC
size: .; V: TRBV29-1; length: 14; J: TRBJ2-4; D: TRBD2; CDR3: CSVKGLAEKNIQYF; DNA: TGCAGCGTTAAAGGACTAGCGGAAAAAAACATTCAGTACTTC
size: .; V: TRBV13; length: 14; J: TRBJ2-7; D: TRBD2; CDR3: CASSFSGSAYEQYF; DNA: TGTGCCAGCAGCTTTAGCGGGAGTGCCTACGAGCAGTACTTC
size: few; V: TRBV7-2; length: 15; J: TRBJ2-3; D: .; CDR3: CASSLALTGTDTQYF; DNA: TGTGCCAGCAGCTTAGCACTAACTGGAACAGATACGCAGTATTTT
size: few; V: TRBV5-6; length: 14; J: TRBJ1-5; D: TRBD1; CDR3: CASSPGQGYQPQHF; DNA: TGTGCCAGCAGCCCGGGACAGGGATATCAGCCCCAGCATTTT
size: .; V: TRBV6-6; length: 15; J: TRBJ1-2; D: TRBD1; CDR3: CASSQTGPRGYGYTF; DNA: TGTGCCAGCAGCCAGACAGGGCCTCGAGGCTATGGCTACACCTTC
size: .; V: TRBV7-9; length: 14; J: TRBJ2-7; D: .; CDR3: CASSFLSGMVEQYF; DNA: TGTGCCAGCAGCTTCTTGTCAGGGATGGTCGAGCAGTACTTC